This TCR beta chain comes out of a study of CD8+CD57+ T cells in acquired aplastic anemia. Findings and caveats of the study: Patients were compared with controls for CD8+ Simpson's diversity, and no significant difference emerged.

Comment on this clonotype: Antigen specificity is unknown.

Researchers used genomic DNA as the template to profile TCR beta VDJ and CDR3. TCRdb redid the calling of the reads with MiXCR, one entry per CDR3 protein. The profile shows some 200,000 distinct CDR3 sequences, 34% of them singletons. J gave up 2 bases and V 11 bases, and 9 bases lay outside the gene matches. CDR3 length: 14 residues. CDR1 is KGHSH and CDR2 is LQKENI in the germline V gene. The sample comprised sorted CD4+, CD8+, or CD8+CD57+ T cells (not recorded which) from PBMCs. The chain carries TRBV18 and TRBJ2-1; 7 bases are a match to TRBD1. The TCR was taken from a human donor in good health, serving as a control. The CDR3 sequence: CAGSRDRAYNEQFF. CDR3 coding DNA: TGTGCCGGAAGCCGGGACAGAGCCTACAATGAGCAGTTCTTC.